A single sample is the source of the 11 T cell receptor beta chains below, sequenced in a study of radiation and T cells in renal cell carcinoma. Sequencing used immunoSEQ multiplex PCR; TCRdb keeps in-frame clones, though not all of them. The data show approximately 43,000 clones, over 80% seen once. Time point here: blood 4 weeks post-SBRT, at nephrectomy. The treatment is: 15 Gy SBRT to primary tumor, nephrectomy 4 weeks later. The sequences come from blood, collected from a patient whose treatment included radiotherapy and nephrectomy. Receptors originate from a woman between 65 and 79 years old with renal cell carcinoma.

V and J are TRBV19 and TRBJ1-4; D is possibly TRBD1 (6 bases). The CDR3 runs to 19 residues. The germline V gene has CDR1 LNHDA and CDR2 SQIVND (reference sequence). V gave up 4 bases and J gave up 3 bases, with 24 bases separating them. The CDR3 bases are TGTGCCAGTAGTAGACGACTTCCGGGACAATGGGCCGCTAATGAAAAACTGTTTTTT. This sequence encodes CASSRRLPGQWAANEKLFF.

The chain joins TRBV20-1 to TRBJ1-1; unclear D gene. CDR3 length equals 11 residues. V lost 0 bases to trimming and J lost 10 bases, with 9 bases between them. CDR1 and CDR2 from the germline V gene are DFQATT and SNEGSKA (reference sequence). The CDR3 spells CSARDRFRAFF. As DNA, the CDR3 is TGCAGTGCTAGAGATCGCTTTAGAGCTTTCTTT.

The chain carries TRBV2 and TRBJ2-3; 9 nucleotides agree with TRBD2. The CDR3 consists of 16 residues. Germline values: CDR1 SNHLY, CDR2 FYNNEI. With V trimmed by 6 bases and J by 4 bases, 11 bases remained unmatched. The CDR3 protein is CASRRLAGRAPDTQYF. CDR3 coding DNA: TGTGCCAGCAGAAGGCTAGCGGGGAGGGCCCCAGATACGCAGTATTTT.

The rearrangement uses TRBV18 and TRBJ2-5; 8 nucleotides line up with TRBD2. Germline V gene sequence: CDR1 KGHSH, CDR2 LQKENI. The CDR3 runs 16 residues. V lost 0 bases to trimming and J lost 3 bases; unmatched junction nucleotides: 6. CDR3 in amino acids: CASSPPAGGPEETQYF. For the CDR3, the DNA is TGTGCCAGCTCACCACCCGCGGGGGGACCCGAAGAGACCCAGTACTTC.

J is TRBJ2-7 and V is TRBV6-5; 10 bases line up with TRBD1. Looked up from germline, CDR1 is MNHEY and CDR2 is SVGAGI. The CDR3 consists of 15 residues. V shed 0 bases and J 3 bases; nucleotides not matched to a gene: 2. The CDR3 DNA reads TGTGCCAGCAGTTACTCGGGGACAGGGGTCTACGAGCAGTACTTC. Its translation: CASSYSGTGVYEQYF.

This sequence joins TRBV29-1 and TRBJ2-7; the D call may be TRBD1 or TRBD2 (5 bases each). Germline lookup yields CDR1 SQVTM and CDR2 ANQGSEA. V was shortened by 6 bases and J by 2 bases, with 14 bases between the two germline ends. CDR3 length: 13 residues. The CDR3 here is CSVSGQGTYEQYF. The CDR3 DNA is TGCAGCGTCTCGGGGCAAGGGACCTACGAGCAGTACTTC.

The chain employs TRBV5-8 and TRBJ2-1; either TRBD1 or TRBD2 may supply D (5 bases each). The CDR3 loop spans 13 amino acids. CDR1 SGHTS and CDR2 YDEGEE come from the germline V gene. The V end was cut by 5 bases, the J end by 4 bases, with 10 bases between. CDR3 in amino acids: CASSSGRYNEQFF. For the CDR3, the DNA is TGTGCCAGCAGTTCAGGGAGATACAATGAGCAGTTCTTC.

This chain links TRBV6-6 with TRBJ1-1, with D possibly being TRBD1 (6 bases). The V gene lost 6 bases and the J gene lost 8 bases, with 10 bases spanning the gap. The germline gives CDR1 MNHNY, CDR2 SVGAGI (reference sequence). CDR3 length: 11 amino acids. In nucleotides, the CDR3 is TGTGCCAGCAGCGAAGACAGGGAAGCTTTCTTT. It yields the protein CASSEDREAFF.

CDR3 coding DNA: TGTGCCAGCAGCGACCCTGGGGTTCAGGATACGCAGTATTTT. Translated, it gives CASSDPGVQDTQYF. This rearrangement joins TRBV9 to TRBJ2-3; D ambiguous. The CDR3 totals 14 residues. Germline CDR1 SGDLS, CDR2 YYNGEE. Trimming removed 3 bases from V and 6 bases from J, with 14 bases in between.

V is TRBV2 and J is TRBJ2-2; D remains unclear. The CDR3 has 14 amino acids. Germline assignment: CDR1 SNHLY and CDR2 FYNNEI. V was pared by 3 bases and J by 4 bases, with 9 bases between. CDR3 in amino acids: CASSEVISTGELFF. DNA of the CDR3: TGTGCCAGCAGTGAGGTTATTAGCACCGGGGAGCTGTTTTTT. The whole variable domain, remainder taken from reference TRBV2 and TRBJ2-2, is EPEVTQTPSHQVTQMGQEVILRCVPISNHLYFYWYRQILGQKVEFLVSFYNNEISEKSEIFDDQFSVERPDGSNFTLKIRSTKLEDSAMYFCASSEVISTGELFFGEGSRLTVL.

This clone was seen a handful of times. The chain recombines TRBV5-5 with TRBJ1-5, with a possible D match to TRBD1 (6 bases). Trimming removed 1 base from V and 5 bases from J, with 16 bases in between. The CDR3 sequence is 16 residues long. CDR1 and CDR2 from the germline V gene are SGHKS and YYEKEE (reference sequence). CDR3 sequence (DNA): TGTGCCAGCAGCTTGTCGGGGGGGCAGGTCGATCAGCCCCAGCATTTT. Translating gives CASSLSGGQVDQPQHF.